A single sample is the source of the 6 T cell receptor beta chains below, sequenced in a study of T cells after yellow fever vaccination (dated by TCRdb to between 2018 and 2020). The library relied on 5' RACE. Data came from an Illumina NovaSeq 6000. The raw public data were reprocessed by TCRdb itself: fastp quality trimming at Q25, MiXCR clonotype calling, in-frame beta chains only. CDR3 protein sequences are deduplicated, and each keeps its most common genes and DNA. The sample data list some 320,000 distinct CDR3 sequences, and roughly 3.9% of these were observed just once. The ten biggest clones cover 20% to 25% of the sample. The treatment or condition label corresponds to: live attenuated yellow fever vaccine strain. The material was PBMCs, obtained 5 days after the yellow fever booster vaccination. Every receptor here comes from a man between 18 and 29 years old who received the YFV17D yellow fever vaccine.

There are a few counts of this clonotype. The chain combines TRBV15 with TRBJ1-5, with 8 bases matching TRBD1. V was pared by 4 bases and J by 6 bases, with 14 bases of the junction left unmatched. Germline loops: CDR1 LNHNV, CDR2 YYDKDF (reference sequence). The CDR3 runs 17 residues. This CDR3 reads CATSIRHRGRLSQPQHF. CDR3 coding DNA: TGTGCCACCAGCATCCGACACAGGGGGAGGTTATCTCAGCCCCAGCATTTT.

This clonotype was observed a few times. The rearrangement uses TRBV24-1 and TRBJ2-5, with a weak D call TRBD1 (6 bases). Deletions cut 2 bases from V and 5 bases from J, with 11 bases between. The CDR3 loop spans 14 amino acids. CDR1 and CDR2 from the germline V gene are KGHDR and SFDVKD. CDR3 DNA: TGTGCCACCAGTGATTCCACAGGGTGGGAGACCCAGTACTTC. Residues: CATSDSTGWETQYF.

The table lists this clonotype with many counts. The DNA of the CDR3 is TGTGCCAGCACCACAACCGGGACAGGGTGGAAAAAACTGTTTTTT. It yields the protein CASTTTGTGWKKLFF. The rearrangement joins TRBV7-2 to TRBJ1-4; TRBD1 aligns across 9 bases. The CDR3 loop spans 15 amino acids. Germline lookup yields CDR1 SGHTA and CDR2 FQGNSA. The ends lost 7 bases at V and 9 bases at J; junction bases unmatched: 12.

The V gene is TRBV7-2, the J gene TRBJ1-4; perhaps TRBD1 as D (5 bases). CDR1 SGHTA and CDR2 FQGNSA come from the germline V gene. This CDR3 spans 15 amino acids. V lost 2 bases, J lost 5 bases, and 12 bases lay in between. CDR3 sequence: CASSLYGRENEKLFF. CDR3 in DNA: TGTGCCAGCAGCTTATACGGCAGGGAGAATGAAAAACTGTTTTTT.

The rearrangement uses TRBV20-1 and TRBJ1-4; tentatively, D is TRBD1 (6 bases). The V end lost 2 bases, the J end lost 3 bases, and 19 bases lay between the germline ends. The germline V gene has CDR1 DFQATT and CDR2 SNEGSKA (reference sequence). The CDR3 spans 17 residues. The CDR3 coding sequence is TGCAGTGCTAGAAGGGACACGGGAACTCGGGCTAATGAAAAACTGTTTTTT. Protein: CSARRDTGTRANEKLFF.

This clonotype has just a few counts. In DNA form, the CDR3 reads TGTGCCAGCAGCCAAGAGGAGGGGCCCAACACAGATACGCAGTATTTT. The encoded protein is CASSQEEGPNTDTQYF. The gene calls are TRBV3-1 and TRBJ2-3, with a possible D match to TRBD2 (6 bases). The CDR3 extends over 16 amino acids. From germline, CDR1 is LGHDT and CDR2 YNNKEL (reference sequence). With 0 bases removed from V and 2 bases from J, the gap between germline ends came to 12 bases.